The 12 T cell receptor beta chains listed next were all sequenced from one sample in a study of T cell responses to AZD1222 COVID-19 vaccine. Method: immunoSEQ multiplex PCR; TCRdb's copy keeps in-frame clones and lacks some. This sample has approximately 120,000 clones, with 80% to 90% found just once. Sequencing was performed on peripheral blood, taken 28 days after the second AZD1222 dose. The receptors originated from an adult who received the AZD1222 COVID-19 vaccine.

The CDR3 DNA reads as TGTGCCAGCAGTTTGGTACCGAATAATTCACCCCTCCACTTT. This translates into CASSLVPNNSPLHF. The J gene is TRBJ1-6, the V gene TRBV28; no definite D call. Trimming removed 3 bases from V and 5 bases from J, with 8 bases in between. Germline assignment: CDR1 MDHEN and CDR2 SYDVKM. This CDR3 contains 14 residues.

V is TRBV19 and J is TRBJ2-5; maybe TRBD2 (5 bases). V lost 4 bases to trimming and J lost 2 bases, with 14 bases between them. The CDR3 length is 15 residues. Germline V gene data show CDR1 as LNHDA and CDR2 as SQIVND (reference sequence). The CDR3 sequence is CASSKSSTMQETQYF. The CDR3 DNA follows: TGTGCCAGTAGTAAATCTAGCACAATGCAAGAGACCCAGTACTTC. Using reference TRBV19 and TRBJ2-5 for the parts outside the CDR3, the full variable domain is DGGITQSPKYLFRKEGQNVTLSCEQNLNHDAMYWYRQDPGQGLRLIYYSQIVNDFQKGDIAEGYSVSREKKESFPLTVTSAQKNPTAFYLCASSKSSTMQETQYFGPGTRLLVL.

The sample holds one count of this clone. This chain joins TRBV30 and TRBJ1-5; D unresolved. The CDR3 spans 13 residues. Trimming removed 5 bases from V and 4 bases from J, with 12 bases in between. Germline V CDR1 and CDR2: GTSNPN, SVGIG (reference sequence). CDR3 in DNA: TGTGCCTGGGCTGGGCAGTTAAATCAGCCCCAGCATTTT. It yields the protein CAWAGQLNQPQHF.

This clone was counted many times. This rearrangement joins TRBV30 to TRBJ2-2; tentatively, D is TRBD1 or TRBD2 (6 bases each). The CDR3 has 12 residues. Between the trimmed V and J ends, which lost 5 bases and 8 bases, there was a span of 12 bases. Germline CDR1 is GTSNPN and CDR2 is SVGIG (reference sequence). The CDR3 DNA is TGTGCCTGGGAGGGGGGTTGGGGGGAGCTGTTTTTT. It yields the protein CAWEGGWGELFF.

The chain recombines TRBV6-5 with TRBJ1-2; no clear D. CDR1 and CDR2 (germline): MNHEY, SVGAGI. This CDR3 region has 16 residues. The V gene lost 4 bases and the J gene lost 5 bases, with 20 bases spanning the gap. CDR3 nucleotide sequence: TGTGCCAGCAGTTCCGTCGTTCTCGGCAGTACTTATGGCTACACCTTC. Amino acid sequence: CASSSVVLGSTYGYTF.

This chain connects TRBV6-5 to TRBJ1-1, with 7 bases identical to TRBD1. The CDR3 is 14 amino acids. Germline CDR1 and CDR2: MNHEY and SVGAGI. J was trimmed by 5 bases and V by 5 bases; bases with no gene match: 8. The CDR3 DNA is TGTGCCAGCAGTCGAGACAGGGTTATTACTGAAGCTTTCTTT. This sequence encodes CASSRDRVITEAFF.

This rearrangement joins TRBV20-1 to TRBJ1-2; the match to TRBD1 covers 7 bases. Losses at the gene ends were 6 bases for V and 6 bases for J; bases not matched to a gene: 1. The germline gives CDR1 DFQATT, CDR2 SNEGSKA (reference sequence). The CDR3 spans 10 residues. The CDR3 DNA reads TGCAGTGCAGGGGGCGATGGCTACACCTTC. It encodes CSAGGDGYTF.

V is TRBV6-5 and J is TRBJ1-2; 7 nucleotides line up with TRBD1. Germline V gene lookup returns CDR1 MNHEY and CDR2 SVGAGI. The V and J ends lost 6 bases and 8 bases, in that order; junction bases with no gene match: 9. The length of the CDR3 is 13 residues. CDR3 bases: TGTGCCAGCAGCCCAGACAGGGTGGGCGGCTACACCTTC. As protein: CASSPDRVGGYTF.

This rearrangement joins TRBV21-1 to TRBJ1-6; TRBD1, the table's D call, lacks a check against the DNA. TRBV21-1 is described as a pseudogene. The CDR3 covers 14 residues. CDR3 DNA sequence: TGTGCCAGCAGCGGGCGACAGGGGGCGAGGCCCCTCCACTTT. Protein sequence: CASSGRQGARPLHF.

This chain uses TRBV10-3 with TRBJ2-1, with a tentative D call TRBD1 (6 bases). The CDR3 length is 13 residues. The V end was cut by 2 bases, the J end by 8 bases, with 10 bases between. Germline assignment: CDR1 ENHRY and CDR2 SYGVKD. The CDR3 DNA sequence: TGTGCCATCAGTGAGACAACAGGGTATGAGCAGTTCTTC. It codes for CAISETTGYEQFF.

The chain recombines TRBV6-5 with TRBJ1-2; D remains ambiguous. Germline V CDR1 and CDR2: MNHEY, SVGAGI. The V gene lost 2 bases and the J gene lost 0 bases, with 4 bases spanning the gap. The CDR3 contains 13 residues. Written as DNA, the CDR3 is TGTGCCAGCAGTTACAGGACTAACTATGGCTACACCTTC. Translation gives CASSYRTNYGYTF.

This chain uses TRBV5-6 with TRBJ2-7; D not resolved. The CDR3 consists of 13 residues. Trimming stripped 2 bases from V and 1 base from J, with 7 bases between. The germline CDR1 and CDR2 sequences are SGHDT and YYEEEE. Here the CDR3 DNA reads TGTGCCAGCAGCTTCGCCAGATCCTACGAGCAGTACTTC. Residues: CASSFARSYEQYF. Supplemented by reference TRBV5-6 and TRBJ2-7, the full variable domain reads DAGVTQSPTHLIKTRGQQVTLRCSPKSGHDTVSWYQQALGQGPQFIFQYYEEEERQRGNFPDRFSGHQFPNYSSELNVNALLLGDSALYLCASSFARSYEQYFGPGTRLTVT.